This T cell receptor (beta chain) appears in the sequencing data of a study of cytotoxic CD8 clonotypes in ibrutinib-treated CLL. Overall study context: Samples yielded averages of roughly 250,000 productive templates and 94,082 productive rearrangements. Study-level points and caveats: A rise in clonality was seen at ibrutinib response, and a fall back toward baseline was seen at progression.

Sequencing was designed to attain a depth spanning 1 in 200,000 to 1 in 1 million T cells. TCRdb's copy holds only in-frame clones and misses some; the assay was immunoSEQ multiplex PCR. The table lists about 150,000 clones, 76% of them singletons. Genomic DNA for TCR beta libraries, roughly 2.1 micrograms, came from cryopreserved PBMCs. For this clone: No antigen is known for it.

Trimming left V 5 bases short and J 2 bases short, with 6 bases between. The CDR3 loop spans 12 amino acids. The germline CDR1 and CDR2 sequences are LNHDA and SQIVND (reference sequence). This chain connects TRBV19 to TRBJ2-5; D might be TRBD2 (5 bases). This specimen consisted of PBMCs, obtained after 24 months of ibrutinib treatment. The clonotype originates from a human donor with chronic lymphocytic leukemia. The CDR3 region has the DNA TGTGCCAGTAGTCGGGAACAAGAGACCCAGTACTTC. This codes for CASSREQETQYF.